This T cell receptor beta chain was observed in a study of blood T cell repertoires in COVID-19. Assay used: immunoSEQ multiplex PCR; TCRdb lists only in-frame clones, some missing. Of around 130,000 clones listed, approximately 80% were seen once; the top ten hold 9.5% to 15%. The CDR3 runs to 15 residues. V was pared by 3 bases and J by 2 bases, with 12 bases between. Germline CDR1 LNHDA, CDR2 SQIVND (reference sequence). This chain uses TRBV19 with TRBJ2-3, with D tentatively TRBD2 (6 bases). The specimen was peripheral blood. This TCR derives from an older woman with acute or convalescent COVID-19. The CDR3 spells CASSIGGDPTDTQYF. CDR3 nucleotides: TGTGCCAGTAGTATCGGAGGGGACCCCACAGATACGCAGTATTTT.